This T cell receptor beta chain was documented in a study of T cell responses to AZD1222 COVID-19 vaccine. Whole-study findings and limits: Reportedly, nearly half of unique spike TCRs recognized epitopes outside B.1.351/B.1.1.7 mutations. Donors were largely white British and mainly female; clonal diversity was possibly underestimated. The study found Spike-specific TCR breadth and depth rose after two AZD1222 doses. Researchers report vaccine-associated CD4 TCRs spanning spike, with dominance at 160-218 and 743-854.

Germline CDR1 SNHLY, CDR2 FYNNEI. V was pared by 3 bases and J by 1 base, with 0 bases of the junction left unmatched. This CDR3 is 14 amino acids long. Repertoires were generated with immunoSEQ multiplex PCR, while TCRdb's copy carries only in-frame clones and drops some. Among 200,000 or so clones listed, approximately 94% were seen once. As to this clone: Its antigen remains unknown.

The clonotype comes from an adult in good health. The J gene is TRBJ2-5, the V gene TRBV2, with 9 bases aligning to TRBD1. The specimen was peripheral blood, collected on day 0 of MenACWY control vaccination. Written as DNA, the CDR3 is TGTGCCAGCAGTGAGGACAGGGGCCAAGAGACCCAGTACTTC. Translation gives CASSEDRGQETQYF.